These T cell receptor beta chains were read from a single sample in a study of identical twins. TCRdb ran MiXCR on the 5' RACE reads and lists one entry per CDR3 protein. In the table there are 240,000 or so distinct CDR3 sequences, 5.5% to 7% of which are singletons. The same data also contributed to another study, on yellow fever vaccine responses in identical twins.

Material: memory (CD45RO+) T cells sorted from blood. The receptors originated from a woman aged 18-35 years in good health. Both conserved end residues are part of each CDR3. Each record gives: clone size, J gene, D gene, CDR3 length, V gene, CDR3 DNA, CDR3 protein. The D gene is left open where the match is weak. Clone size appears in some rows only: once, few, many, or a class for an expanded clone.

size: few
J: TRBJ1-3
D: .
length: 13
V: TRBV2
DNA: TGTGCCAGCATTTCGGACCCCCGAAACACCATATATTTT
CDR3: CASISDPRNTIYF

size: many
J: TRBJ1-2
D: TRBD1
length: 14
V: TRBV12-3/TRBV12-4
DNA: TGTGCCAGCAGTGTGGACAGGGCTAACTATGGCTACACCTTC
CDR3: CASSVDRANYGYTF

size: many
J: TRBJ2-1
D: .
length: 11
V: TRBV11-3
DNA: TGTGCCAGCAGCTTATTGAATGAGCAGTTCTTC
CDR3: CASSLLNEQFF

size: many
J: TRBJ2-1
D: TRBD1
length: 16
V: TRBV6-1
DNA: TGTGCCAGCAGCACATTACAGGGGGCTCGGTACAATGAGCAGTTCTTC
CDR3: CASSTLQGARYNEQFF

size: .
J: TRBJ2-1
D: .
length: 14
V: TRBV14
DNA: TGTGCCAGCAGCCAAGACAGTGATAGGGATGAGCAGTTCTTC
CDR3: CASSQDSDRDEQFF

size: many
J: TRBJ2-2
D: TRBD1
length: 14
V: TRBV20-1
DNA: TGCAGTGCGAACGACAGGGCGAGCACCGGGGAGCTGTTTTTT
CDR3: CSANDRASTGELFF

size: few
J: TRBJ2-2
D: .
length: 13
V: TRBV28
DNA: TGTGCCACCCCGGACAGATACACCGGGGAGCTGTTTTTT
CDR3: CATPDRYTGELFF

size: few
J: TRBJ2-1
D: .
length: 17
V: TRBV9
DNA: TGTGCCAGCAGCGTAGGGGTCTGGCGGGATATTTACAATGAGCAGTTCTTC
CDR3: CASSVGVWRDIYNEQFF

size: .
J: TRBJ1-1
D: .
length: 15
V: TRBV3-1
DNA: TGTGCCAGCAGCCAAAATGACTTGAGGGGCACTGAAGCTTTCTTT
CDR3: CASSQNDLRGTEAFF

size: many
J: TRBJ2-5
D: TRBD1
length: 15
V: TRBV12-3/TRBV12-4
DNA: TGTGCCAGCAGCCTAGGGCCGACAGGGAGAGAGACCCAGTACTTC
CDR3: CASSLGPTGRETQYF

size: .
J: TRBJ2-1
D: .
length: 14
V: TRBV3-1
DNA: TGTGCCAGCAGCCAAGCGGGACTGGACAATGAGCAGTTCTTC
CDR3: CASSQAGLDNEQFF

size: many
J: TRBJ1-1
D: .
length: 11
V: TRBV12-3/TRBV12-4
DNA: TGTGCCACCAACGGGGGTCCTGAAGCTTTCTTT
CDR3: CATNGGPEAFF